This is a list of T cell receptor beta chains from one sample in a study of a mutant IDH1 vaccine in newly diagnosed glioma. These receptors' antigens are unknown. This table comes from immunoSEQ multiplex PCR, and its TCRdb copy is limited to in-frame clones, with some not included. Of 50,000 or so clones in the sample, 90% to 95% were seen once. The sample in question was PBMCs, obtained from a glioma patient whose treatment included an IDH1 peptide vaccine. Every receptor here comes from a man aged 50 to 60 with glioma. CDR3s include the opening cysteine and the closing phenylalanine or tryptophan. A D gene is named only where the DNA matches it firmly. Clone sizes are given selectively: once, few, many, or a class where the clone is expanded.

CDR3 protein: CAISPGQGHTDTQYF
CDR3 DNA: TGTGCCATCAGTCCGGGACAGGGCCACACAGATACGCAGTATTTT
J gene: TRBJ2-3
clone size: -
V gene: TRBV10-3
D gene: TRBD1

CDR3 protein: CASSQPRTGPREGGYTF
CDR3 DNA: TGCGCCAGCAGCCAACCTCGGACAGGCCCCAGGGAGGGGGGCTACACCTTC
J gene: TRBJ1-2
clone size: -
V gene: TRBV4-1
D gene: TRBD1

CDR3 protein: CASSGDRGREQYF
CDR3 DNA: TGTGCCAGCAGTGGGGACAGGGGGCGCGAGCAGTACTTC
J gene: TRBJ2-7
clone size: -
V gene: TRBV2
D gene: TRBD1

CDR3 protein: CASSTPPPPWGGPDTQYF
CDR3 DNA: TGTGCCAGCAGCACCCCCCCTCCTCCGTGGGGGGGCCCAGATACGCAGTATTTT
J gene: TRBJ2-3
clone size: -
V gene: TRBV5-6
D gene: -

CDR3 protein: CASSGSGRSLNEQFF
CDR3 DNA: TGTGCCAGCAGTGGTAGCGGGAGGTCGTTAAATGAGCAGTTCTTC
J gene: TRBJ2-1
clone size: -
V gene: TRBV2
D gene: TRBD2

CDR3 protein: CASSPRLLSGNTIYF
CDR3 DNA: TGTGCCAGCTCACCAAGACTACTCTCTGGAAACACCATATATTTT
J gene: TRBJ1-3
clone size: -
V gene: TRBV18
D gene: -

CDR3 protein: CASSHRDPPRYEQYF
CDR3 DNA: TGTGCCAGCAGCCATCGGGACCCCCCCCGATACGAGCAGTACTTC
J gene: TRBJ2-7
clone size: -
V gene: TRBV7-9
D gene: -

CDR3 protein: CASSLAGSAYEQYF
CDR3 DNA: TGCGCCAGCAGCTTGGCCGGCTCCGCCTACGAGCAGTACTTC
J gene: TRBJ2-7
clone size: once
V gene: TRBV5-1
D gene: -

CDR3 protein: CASRWTGQGSYEQYF
CDR3 DNA: TGTGCCAGCAGGTGGACGGGACAGGGATCCTACGAGCAGTACTTC
J gene: TRBJ2-7
clone size: -
V gene: TRBV28
D gene: TRBD1

CDR3 protein: CASSPQGRGGRRYEQYF
CDR3 DNA: TGTGCCAGCAGCCCCCAGGGAAGAGGGGGGCGACGGTACGAGCAGTACTTC
J gene: TRBJ2-7
clone size: -
V gene: TRBV7-8
D gene: -

CDR3 protein: CASSPGTGVFYEQYF
CDR3 DNA: TGTGCCAGCAGTCCCGGGACAGGGGTGTTCTACGAGCAGTACTTC
J gene: TRBJ2-7
clone size: -
V gene: TRBV6-1
D gene: TRBD1

CDR3 protein: CASSVGGRELFF
CDR3 DNA: TGTGCCAGCAGCGTAGGGGGCCGGGAGCTGTTTTTT
J gene: TRBJ2-2
clone size: -
V gene: TRBV9
D gene: -

CDR3 protein: CASSTPIDSKLFF
CDR3 DNA: TGTGCCAGTAGTACCCCGATTGACAGCAAACTGTTTTTT
J gene: TRBJ1-4
clone size: -
V gene: TRBV19
D gene: -

CDR3 protein: CASSLVLAGGQETQYF
CDR3 DNA: TGTGCCAGCAGCTTGGTTCTAGCGGGGGGCCAAGAGACCCAGTACTTC
J gene: TRBJ2-5
clone size: once
V gene: TRBV5-4
D gene: TRBD2

CDR3 protein: CASSSLAGGVTGELFF
CDR3 DNA: TGTGCCAGCAGCTCGCTCGCGGGGGGCGTCACCGGGGAGCTGTTTTTT
J gene: TRBJ2-2
clone size: -
V gene: TRBV7-6
D gene: TRBD2

CDR3 protein: CSAETSSYEQYF
CDR3 DNA: TGCAGCGCAGAGACTAGCTCCTACGAGCAGTACTTC
J gene: TRBJ2-7
clone size: -
V gene: TRBV29-1
D gene: -

CDR3 protein: CASSQRRGTASYEQYF
CDR3 DNA: TGCGCCAGCAGCCAAAGGAGGGGGACAGCATCCTACGAGCAGTACTTC
J gene: TRBJ2-7
clone size: -
V gene: TRBV4-3
D gene: -

CDR3 protein: CASGGGYEQYF
CDR3 DNA: TGTGCCAGTGGGGGGGGCTACGAGCAGTACTTC
J gene: TRBJ2-7
clone size: -
V gene: TRBV19
D gene: TRBD2

CDR3 protein: CASSRDRGGTGELFF
CDR3 DNA: TGTGCCAGCAGCCGGGACAGGGGAGGTACCGGGGAGCTGTTTTTT
J gene: TRBJ2-2
clone size: -
V gene: TRBV25-1
D gene: TRBD1

CDR3 protein: CASSFRGMDSPLHF
CDR3 DNA: TGTGCCAGCAGTTTTCGGGGGATGGATTCACCCCTCCACTTT
J gene: TRBJ1-6
clone size: -
V gene: TRBV27
D gene: -

CDR3 protein: CASSRQGGFYGYTF
CDR3 DNA: TGTGCCAGCAGCCGTCAGGGCGGTTTTTATGGCTACACCTTC
J gene: TRBJ1-2
clone size: -
V gene: TRBV14
D gene: -

CDR3 protein: CASSYSGGGWAQFF
CDR3 DNA: TGTGCCAGCAGTTACTCGGGGGGAGGGTGGGCTCAGTTCTTC
J gene: TRBJ2-1
clone size: -
V gene: TRBV6-5
D gene: TRBD2

CDR3 protein: CATSRDAPAEAFF
CDR3 DNA: TGTGCCACCAGCAGAGATGCGCCAGCTGAAGCTTTCTTT
J gene: TRBJ1-1
clone size: -
V gene: TRBV15
D gene: -

CDR3 protein: CASSYGDRGYEQYF
CDR3 DNA: TGTGCCAGCAGTTACGGGGACAGGGGCTACGAGCAGTACTTC
J gene: TRBJ2-7
clone size: -
V gene: TRBV6-6
D gene: TRBD1

CDR3 protein: CASSLYLGAGGTGELFF
CDR3 DNA: TGTGCCAGCAGTTTATATTTAGGGGCCGGGGGCACCGGGGAGCTGTTTTTT
J gene: TRBJ2-2
clone size: -
V gene: TRBV28
D gene: -

CDR3 protein: CASSAYGNTEAFF
CDR3 DNA: TGTGCCAGCAGTGCCTATGGGAACACTGAAGCTTTCTTT
J gene: TRBJ1-1
clone size: once
V gene: TRBV6-5
D gene: -

CDR3 protein: CASRPRRDTNTEAFF
CDR3 DNA: TGTGCCAGCAGGCCGAGGCGGGACACAAACACTGAAGCTTTCTTT
J gene: TRBJ1-1
clone size: -
V gene: TRBV27
D gene: -

CDR3 protein: CASSVEWGDYGYTF
CDR3 DNA: TGTGCCAGCAGTGTGGAGTGGGGGGACTATGGCTACACCTTC
J gene: TRBJ1-2
clone size: -
V gene: TRBV6-1
D gene: -

CDR3 protein: CASSQDGKNTEAFF
CDR3 DNA: TGTGCCAGCAGCCAGGACGGAAAGAACACTGAAGCTTTCTTT
J gene: TRBJ1-1
clone size: -
V gene: TRBV2
D gene: -

CDR3 protein: CASSSYTGTENTEAFF
CDR3 DNA: TGTGCCAGCAGCTCCTATACCGGGACAGAGAACACTGAAGCTTTCTTT
J gene: TRBJ1-1
clone size: -
V gene: TRBV11-1
D gene: TRBD1

CDR3 protein: CASSQEVSSYNSPLHF
CDR3 DNA: TGTGCCAGCAGCCAAGAAGTAAGCTCCTATAATTCACCCCTCCACTTT
J gene: TRBJ1-6
clone size: -
V gene: TRBV4-2
D gene: -

CDR3 protein: CASSQSTGEDYGYTF
CDR3 DNA: TGCGCCAGCAGCCAATCGACAGGCGAGGACTATGGCTACACCTTC
J gene: TRBJ1-2
clone size: -
V gene: TRBV4-3
D gene: -

CDR3 protein: CASSEGARDTGELFF
CDR3 DNA: TGTGCCAGCAGCGAGGGGGCGCGGGACACCGGGGAGCTGTTTTTT
J gene: TRBJ2-2
clone size: -
V gene: TRBV28
D gene: TRBD1

CDR3 protein: CASSVRVTDAYNEQFF
CDR3 DNA: TGTGCCAGCAGCGTAAGGGTAACTGATGCCTACAATGAGCAGTTCTTC
J gene: TRBJ2-1
clone size: -
V gene: TRBV9
D gene: -

CDR3 protein: CASRFSLDGELFF
CDR3 DNA: TGCGCCAGCAGGTTTAGCCTCGACGGGGAGCTGTTTTTT
J gene: TRBJ2-2
clone size: once
V gene: TRBV10-1
D gene: -

CDR3 protein: CASSDPRLAGDNEQFF
CDR3 DNA: TGTGCCAGCAGCGACCCACGACTAGCGGGAGACAATGAGCAGTTCTTC
J gene: TRBJ2-1
clone size: -
V gene: TRBV9
D gene: TRBD2

CDR3 protein: CASSYGRGPSGNTIYF
CDR3 DNA: TGTGCCAGCAGTTACGGTCGGGGCCCCTCTGGAAACACCATATATTTT
J gene: TRBJ1-3
clone size: -
V gene: TRBV6-5
D gene: -

CDR3 protein: CASSDHRGVGGYTF
CDR3 DNA: TGCGCCAGCAGTGATCACAGGGGCGTCGGGGGCTACACCTTC
J gene: TRBJ1-2
clone size: -
V gene: TRBV10-1
D gene: TRBD1

CDR3 protein: CASSNLIGNEQYF
CDR3 DNA: TGTGCCAGCTCTAATTTGATTGGGAACGAGCAGTACTTC
J gene: TRBJ2-7
clone size: -
V gene: TRBV25-1
D gene: -

CDR3 protein: CASSKWYGYTF
CDR3 DNA: TGTGCCAGCAGCAAGTGGTATGGCTACACCTTC
J gene: TRBJ1-2
clone size: -
V gene: TRBV21-1
D gene: -